The 8 T cell receptor beta chains given below trace back to one sample, sequenced in a study of blood T cell repertoires in COVID-19. This table comes from immunoSEQ multiplex PCR, and its TCRdb copy is limited to in-frame clones, with some not included. The sample carries 150,000 or so clones, around 92% recorded once. The source material was peripheral blood. These receptors came from a man between 25 and 39 years old with COVID-19, enrolled during active disease.

The V call is TRBV11-2, the J call TRBJ2-5, with D maybe TRBD2 (6 bases). The V end was cut by 5 bases, the J end by 1 base, with 20 bases between. In germline, CDR1 is SGHAT, CDR2 FQNNGV. The CDR3 runs to 17 residues. DNA of the CDR3: TGTGCCAGCAGCGGAGAAGTCGCGGGAATGGGCCAAGAGACCCAGTACTTC. Its translation is CASSGEVAGMGQETQYF. Looking up the rest from reference TRBV11-2 and TRBJ2-5 gives the full variable domain: EAGVAQSPRYKIIEKRQSVAFWCNPISGHATLYWYQQILGQGPKLLIQFQNNGVVDDSQLPKDRFSAERLKGVDSTLKIQPAKLEDSAVYLCASSGEVAGMGQETQYFGPGTRLLVL.

The chain couples TRBV28 to TRBJ2-7; 11 positions agree with TRBD1. Germline V gene sequence: CDR1 MDHEN, CDR2 SYDVKM. J lost 3 bases, V lost 0 bases, and 1 base had no gene match. The CDR3 has 15 residues. In DNA, the CDR3 is TGTGCCAGCAGTTTATGGGGGACAGGGGGCTACGAGCAGTACTTC. Translation gives CASSLWGTGGYEQYF.

J is TRBJ2-7 and V is TRBV15; tentative D call: TRBD2 (7 bases). The CDR3 covers 15 residues. The germline gives CDR1 LNHNV, CDR2 YYDKDF (reference sequence). Trimming cost V 3 bases and J 4 bases, with 16 bases left between them. In DNA form, the CDR3 reads TGTGCCACCAGCAGCCTCGCGGGGGCGGGGTACGAGCAGTACTTC. Its translation: CATSSLAGAGYEQYF.

This clone appeared once. The V gene is TRBV6-2 or TRBV6-3, the J gene TRBJ2-1; D might be TRBD1 (5 bases). Germline V gives CDR1 MNHEY, CDR2 SVGEGT. This CDR3 spans 13 amino acids. Deletions cut 6 bases from V and 6 bases from J, with 12 bases between. Written as DNA, the CDR3 is TGTGCCAGCAGCTTTCGTCAGGGCAATGAGCAGTTCTTC. Amino acids: CASSFRQGNEQFF.

The chain joins TRBV2 to TRBJ1-1, with D possibly matching TRBD1 (6 bases). Germline lookup yields CDR1 SNHLY and CDR2 FYNNEI. Trimming pared 6 bases from V and 3 bases from J, leaving 14 bases between. This CDR3 has 14 amino acids. CDR3: CASRTGGGDTEAFF. The CDR3 DNA follows: TGTGCCAGCAGGACGGGAGGGGGTGACACTGAAGCTTTCTTT. The full variable domain, its missing parts supplied by reference TRBV2 and TRBJ1-1, is EPEVTQTPSHQVTQMGQEVILRCVPISNHLYFYWYRQILGQKVEFLVSFYNNEISEKSEIFDDQFSVERPDGSNFTLKIRSTKLEDSAMYFCASRTGGGDTEAFFGQGTRLTVV.

This chain uses TRBV7-8 with TRBJ1-2; no reliable D call. Trimming took off 2 bases at V and 4 bases at J, with 11 bases between the two ends. This CDR3 comprises 14 residues. Germline V lookup: CDR1 SGHVS, CDR2 FQNEAQ. CDR3 sequence: CASSLMGRPYGYTF. In DNA, the CDR3 is TGTGCCAGCAGCTTAATGGGCAGGCCCTATGGCTACACCTTC.

The chain joins TRBV4-3 to TRBJ1-4; D gene ambiguous. This CDR3 has 18 amino acids. The germline V gene encodes CDR1 LGHNA and CDR2 YSLEER. Trimming shortened V by 0 bases and J by 7 bases, and 21 bases separated the two germline ends. The CDR3 loop is CASSQENPHSVEGEKLFF. The CDR3 region has the DNA TGCGCCAGCAGCCAAGAAAATCCCCACTCGGTGGAGGGTGAAAAACTGTTTTTT.

This clone appeared once. The gene calls are TRBV3-1 (or the pseudogene TRBV3-2) and TRBJ2-1; no definite D call. The germline V and J ends were trimmed by 8 bases and 4 bases, with 15 bases remaining between them. Germline V lookup: CDR1 LGHDT, CDR2 YNNKEL (reference sequence). The CDR3 is 14 amino acids. The CDR3 sequence is CASEKAGVYNEQFF. The CDR3 coding sequence is TGTGCCAGCGAGAAGGCAGGCGTTTACAATGAGCAGTTCTTC.